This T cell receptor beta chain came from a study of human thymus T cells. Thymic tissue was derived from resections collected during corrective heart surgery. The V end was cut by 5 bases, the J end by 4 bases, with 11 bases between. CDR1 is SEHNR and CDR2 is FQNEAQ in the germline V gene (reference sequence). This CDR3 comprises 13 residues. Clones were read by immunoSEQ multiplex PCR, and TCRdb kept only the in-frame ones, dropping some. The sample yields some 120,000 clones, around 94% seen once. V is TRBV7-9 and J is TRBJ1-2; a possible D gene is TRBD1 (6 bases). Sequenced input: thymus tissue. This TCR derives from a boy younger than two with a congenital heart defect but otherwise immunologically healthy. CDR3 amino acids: CASSRGQSYGYTF. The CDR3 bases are TGTGCCAGCAGCCGAGGACAGTCCTATGGCTACACCTTC. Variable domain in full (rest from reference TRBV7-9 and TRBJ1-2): DTGVSQNPRHKITKRGQNVTFRCDPISEHNRLYWYRQTLGQGPEFLTYFQNEAQLEKSRLLSDRFSAERPKGSFSTLEIQRTEQGDSAMYLCASSRGQSYGYTFGSGTRLTVV.